The entry below gives a single T cell receptor (beta chain) sequence along with its context. This sample was included in a study of blood T cells in healthy people across ages. Primed by a sample-barcoded 5' primer and a J-beta primer mix, a second PCR proceeded for roughly 6 to 12 cycles. TCRdb re-called the 5' RACE reads through MiXCR, storing one row per CDR3 protein. The sample carries 700,000 to 850,000 distinct CDR3 sequences, about 53% recorded once. This receptor was obtained from an elderly man in good health. Sequenced: blood.

The CDR3 nucleotides are TGTGCCAGCAGCGCGGATTACGGATCACCCCTCCACTTT. Translation: CASSADYGSPLHF. The J gene is TRBJ1-6, the V gene TRBV7-2, with no clear D. CDR1 is SGHTA, CDR2 FQGNSA, per germline. The CDR3 covers 13 residues. V dropped 5 bases and J dropped 10 bases, with 12 bases sitting between them.